The next 30 T cell receptor beta chains were all read from a single sample in a study of CD8 T cells in ankylosing spondylitis. TCRdb called the 5' RACE reads again in MiXCR, with one record for every CDR3 protein. The repertoire includes 150,000 to 200,000 distinct CDR3 sequences, under 14% of them detected once, and almost 30% sits in the top ten. The sequenced sample was blood, either unsorted or a sorted T cell fraction (not recorded which). These receptors were collected from a male donor with ankylosing spondylitis or in good health (not recorded which).

This sequence joins TRBV27 and TRBJ1-2; TRBD1 is a possible D gene (5 bases). Trimming removed 4 bases at V and 4 bases at J, with 19 bases between. Germline CDR1 reads MNHEY; CDR2 reads SMNVEV (reference sequence). The length of the CDR3 is 16 residues. CDR3 sequence reads: CASSSLGAGAGYGYTF. CDR3 sequence (DNA): TGTGCCAGCAGTTCACTTGGAGCTGGGGCGGGCTATGGCTACACCTTC.

This clonotype was found many times. This chain connects TRBV24-1 to TRBJ2-2, with a possible D match to TRBD2 (5 bases). The germline V gene has CDR1 KGHDR and CDR2 SFDVKD. The ends were cut back, 6 bases at V and 6 bases at J, with 10 bases in the middle. The CDR3 has 13 amino acids. The chain's CDR3 is CATSRGKPGELFF. The DNA of the CDR3 is TGTGCCACCAGTAGAGGGAAACCCGGGGAGCTGTTTTTT.

This clonotype was picked up many times. The V and J genes are TRBV14 and TRBJ2-3; tentative D call: TRBD2 (5 bases). CDR1 and CDR2 from the germline V gene are SGHDN and FVKESK. Trimming removed 1 base at V and 2 bases at J, with 7 bases between. CDR3 length: 14 amino acids. CDR3 protein: CASSQGLYTDTQYF. The CDR3 region has the DNA TGTGCCAGCAGCCAAGGACTATACACAGATACGCAGTATTTT.

The chain uses TRBV12-3 or TRBV12-4 and TRBJ2-6, with 14 positions matching TRBD2. V trimming: 5 bases; J trimming: 4 bases; junction bases outside the gene matches: 7. The CDR3 sequence is 18 residues long. The CDR3 bases are TGTGCCAGCAGTCTTGGGACTAGCGGGAGTACGGGGGCCAACGTCCTGACTTTC. Residues: CASSLGTSGSTGANVLTF.

This clonotype was picked up many times. This chain joins TRBV3-1 and TRBJ2-2; possibly TRBD2 for D (5 bases). The CDR3 runs to 15 residues. Germline V lookup: CDR1 LGHDT, CDR2 YNNKEL (reference sequence). V dropped 2 bases and J dropped 3 bases, with 10 bases sitting between them. The CDR3 region is CASSQWRKDTGELFF. CDR3 DNA: TGTGCCAGCAGCCAATGGAGGAAAGACACCGGGGAGCTGTTTTTT.

Only a few counts were recorded for this clonotype. The chain joins TRBV14 to TRBJ2-7; a weak D match, TRBD1 (5 bases). V was cut by 1 base and J by 3 bases, with 7 bases left in between. Germline values: CDR1 SGHDN, CDR2 FVKESK. The CDR3 runs to 13 residues. CDR3 sequence reads: CASSQGGGYEQYF. For the CDR3, the DNA is TGTGCCAGCAGCCAAGGGGGCGGCTACGAGCAGTACTTC. Full variable domain (outside the CDR3, taken from reference TRBV14 and TRBJ2-7): EAGVTQFPSHSVIEKGQTVTLRCDPISGHDNLYWYRRVMGKEIKFLLHFVKESKQDESGMPNNRFLAERTGGTYSTLKVQPAELEDSGVYFCASSQGGGYEQYFGPGTRLTVT.

This clonotype was seen many times. The chain carries TRBV12-3 or TRBV12-4 and TRBJ1-2; D possibly corresponds to TRBD1 (5 bases). The CDR3 sequence is 13 residues long. Trimming stripped 5 bases from V and 4 bases from J, with 11 bases between. The CDR3 is CASSLDSVYGYTF. CDR3 DNA sequence: TGTGCCAGCAGTCTAGACAGCGTCTATGGCTACACCTTC.

On this clonotype itself: A much bigger clone sits one base away, suggesting this may be a read error. The chain joins TRBV9 to TRBJ2-5; 8 nucleotides match TRBD1. The CDR3 has 15 residues. The germline V gene encodes CDR1 SGDLS and CDR2 YYNGEE. The CDR3 region is CTSSVGRGRVETQYF. The DNA of the CDR3 is TGTACCAGCAGCGTAGGCAGGGGGCGCGTGGAGACCCAGTACTTC.

The table lists this clonotype with many counts. This chain links TRBV6-5 with TRBJ1-6, with 7 bases matching TRBD1. CDR1 is MNHEY and CDR2 is SVGAGI in the germline V gene. There are 17 residues in the CDR3. V gave up 0 bases and J gave up 0 bases; unmatched junction bases: 2. The CDR3 DNA reads TGTGCCAGCAGTTACTCCCGGGACAGCTCCTATAATTCACCCCTCCACTTT. This gives the protein CASSYSRDSSYNSPLHF.

This clonotype has more than one count but fewer than ten. The chain links TRBV5-1 to TRBJ2-5, with 7 nucleotides matching TRBD1. CDR3 length: 15 residues. V was clipped by 1 base and J by 5 bases; unmatched bases: 8. Germline CDR1 SGHRS, CDR2 YFSETQ. The CDR3 here is CASSLLGTVTETQYF. The CDR3 DNA follows: TGCGCCAGCAGCTTGCTCGGGACAGTCACTGAGACCCAGTACTTC.

This clonotype appeared many times. The V call is TRBV5-1, the J call TRBJ1-1; D unclear. Germline CDR1 is SGHRS and CDR2 is YFSETQ. The CDR3 runs to 15 residues. Trimming left V 4 bases short and J 1 base short, with 14 bases between. CDR3 in DNA: TGCGCCAGCAGCCCCCAGCGACCTAGGAACACTGAAGCTTTCTTT. Its translation is CASSPQRPRNTEAFF.

This chain joins TRBV14 and TRBJ1-1; D is ambiguous. The CDR3 sequence is 12 residues long. V dropped 7 bases and J dropped 8 bases, with 14 bases sitting between them. Germline V lookup: CDR1 SGHDN, CDR2 FVKESK. CDR3 coding DNA: TGTGCCAGCACAAAAGGGTCGACCGAAGCTTTCTTT. Encoded protein: CASTKGSTEAFF. Using reference TRBV14 and TRBJ1-1 for the parts outside the CDR3, the full variable domain is EAGVTQFPSHSVIEKGQTVTLRCDPISGHDNLYWYRRVMGKEIKFLLHFVKESKQDESGMPNNRFLAERTGGTYSTLKVQPAELEDSGVYFCASTKGSTEAFFGQGTRLTVV.

This clonotype was observed at least ten times. The genes are TRBV25-1 and TRBJ2-1; TRBD1 matches at 9 bases. The CDR3 runs to 18 residues. With 5 bases clipped from V and 0 bases from J, the junction kept 11 bases outside the gene matches. Germline V gene sequence: CDR1 MGHDK, CDR2 SYGVNS. For the CDR3, the DNA is TGTGCCAGCAGTCCAACGGGTGGGACAGGGAGCTCCTACAATGAGCAGTTCTTC. This codes for CASSPTGGTGSSYNEQFF.

This clonotype occurred many times. The gene calls are TRBV6-2 or TRBV6-3 and TRBJ1-1, with a tentative D call TRBD1 (5 bases). This CDR3 spans 14 amino acids. Germline CDR1 is MNHEY and CDR2 is SVGEGT. V lost 6 bases, J lost 1 base, and 12 bases lay in between. This CDR3 is CASSRMTENTEAFF. DNA of the CDR3: TGTGCCAGCAGCCGGATGACAGAGAACACTGAAGCTTTCTTT.

This clonotype was seen more than once but under ten times. The chain links TRBV7-9 to TRBJ1-5; possible D gene TRBD1, 5 bases. The CDR3 runs 15 residues. V was trimmed by 4 bases and J by 0 bases, leaving 10 bases between them. Germline V gene sequence: CDR1 SEHNR, CDR2 FQNEAQ (reference sequence). This CDR3 reads CASSSGDHSNQPQHF. DNA of the CDR3: TGTGCCAGCAGCTCCGGGGACCATAGCAATCAGCCCCAGCATTTT.

This clonotype was seen many times. This chain connects TRBV12-3 or TRBV12-4 to TRBJ1-2; TRBD1 agrees at 8 bases. The length of the CDR3 is 14 residues. V lost 5 bases to trimming and J lost 0 bases; unmatched junction nucleotides: 2. CDR3 sequence: CASSLGQANYGYTF. CDR3 nucleotide sequence: TGTGCCAGCAGTCTGGGACAGGCTAACTATGGCTACACCTTC.

This clonotype came up many times. The V gene is TRBV3-1, the J gene TRBJ1-4, with D perhaps matching TRBD1 (5 bases). The CDR3 loop spans 16 amino acids. Germline values: CDR1 LGHDT, CDR2 YNNKEL (reference sequence). The ends were cut back, 4 bases at V and 0 bases at J, with 12 bases in the middle. The CDR3 spells CASSPGSGPTNEKLFF. The CDR3 region has the DNA TGTGCCAGCAGCCCCGGGTCAGGGCCAACTAATGAAAAACTGTTTTTT.

This clonotype was counted ten times or more. The chain carries TRBV7-6 and TRBJ2-1; TRBD2 matches at 9 bases. The J segment lost 7 bases and the V segment lost 2 bases, leaving 9 bases of the junction unmatched. Germline V gene sequence: CDR1 SGHVS, CDR2 FNYEAQ. The CDR3 runs to 16 residues. CDR3 protein: CASSLRSLAGFNEQFF. For the CDR3, the DNA is TGTGCCAGCAGCTTAAGGAGTCTAGCGGGATTTAATGAGCAGTTCTTC.

This chain joins TRBV30 and TRBJ1-1; no definite D call. The length of the CDR3 is 13 residues. CDR1 and CDR2 from the germline V gene are GTSNPN and SVGIG (reference sequence). The V gene lost 2 bases and the J gene lost 1 base, with 8 bases spanning the gap. The CDR3 nucleotides read TGTGCCTGGAGTTACAGACAGAACACTGAAGCTTTCTTT. Translation: CAWSYRQNTEAFF.

The sample holds many counts of this clonotype. The DNA of the CDR3 is TGTGCCAGCATGGTCTCTGGGGCCAACGTCCTGACTTTC. Translated, it gives CASMVSGANVLTF. The chain joins TRBV12-3 or TRBV12-4 to TRBJ2-6; no reliable D call. CDR3 length: 13 amino acids. Trimming cost V 7 bases and J 0 bases, with 4 bases left between them.

This clonotype was seen repeatedly, ten times or more. The J gene is TRBJ1-1, the V gene TRBV4-3; no firm D call. V lost 0 bases to trimming and J lost 1 base, with 0 bases between them. CDR3 length: 12 amino acids. Germline V gives CDR1 LGHNA, CDR2 YSLEER. The CDR3 reads CASSQENTEAFF. DNA of the CDR3: TGCGCCAGCAGCCAAGAGAACACTGAAGCTTTCTTT.

V and J are TRBV11-1 and TRBJ2-5, with D possibly TRBD1 on 6 matching bases. Germline lookup yields CDR1 SGHAT and CDR2 FQDESV (reference sequence). The CDR3 has 13 residues. V dropped 0 bases and J dropped 9 bases, with 11 bases sitting between them. The CDR3 here is CASSLAGQGPQYF. DNA for the CDR3: TGTGCCAGCAGCTTAGCGGGGCAGGGGCCCCAGTACTTC.

The chain recombines TRBV5-1 with TRBJ1-1, with D unclear. This CDR3 contains 16 residues. CDR1 SGHRS and CDR2 YFSETQ come from the germline V gene. Trimming took off 4 bases at V and 4 bases at J, with 20 bases between the two ends. The CDR3 spells CASSLPGRAGGTEAFF. DNA of the CDR3: TGCGCCAGCAGCCTCCCCGGTAGGGCCGGTGGCACTGAAGCTTTCTTT.

This clonotype was seen many times. The chain combines TRBV5-1 with TRBJ2-1; no clear D gene. Germline V gene lookup returns CDR1 SGHRS and CDR2 YFSETQ. V shed 2 bases and J shed 4 bases, with 13 bases lying between them. This CDR3 comprises 15 residues. The CDR3 region is CASSLAPEKYNEQFF. In DNA form, the CDR3 reads TGCGCCAGCAGCTTAGCGCCTGAGAAGTACAATGAGCAGTTCTTC.

This clonotype was seen many times. The CDR3 sequence: CASSLQGPHTEAFF. CDR3 bases: TGCGCCAGCAGCTTACAGGGGCCCCACACTGAAGCTTTCTTT. V is TRBV5-1 and J is TRBJ1-1; 7 nucleotides match TRBD1. Germline values: CDR1 SGHRS, CDR2 YFSETQ. This CDR3 contains 14 residues. V trimming: 2 bases; J trimming: 3 bases; junction bases outside the gene matches: 4.

This chain uses TRBV7-2 with TRBJ2-3, with D perhaps matching TRBD2 (6 bases). Germline V gene sequence: CDR1 SGHTA, CDR2 FQGNSA. The CDR3 totals 14 residues. V shed 4 bases and J shed 0 bases, with 8 bases lying between them. The DNA for the CDR3 is TGTGCCAGCAGCTGGAGGGCCAGCACAGATACGCAGTATTTT. Translation: CASSWRASTDTQYF.

This clonotype was recorded many times. The CDR3 here is CASSLDPGSGAHGAEAFF. As DNA, the CDR3 is TGTGCCAGCAGCTTAGACCCGGGATCGGGGGCCCATGGGGCTGAAGCTTTCTTT. The chain has TRBV7-8 and TRBJ1-1; D perhaps matches TRBD1 (6 bases). CDR3 length equals 18 residues. Trimming took off 1 base at V and 6 bases at J, with 24 bases between the two ends. From germline, CDR1 is SGHVS and CDR2 FQNEAQ.

This clonotype was recorded many times. The chain has TRBV6-1 and TRBJ1-2, with D unresolved. Trimming left V 3 bases short and J 5 bases short, with 4 bases between. CDR3 length equals 11 residues. The germline V gene encodes CDR1 MNHNS and CDR2 SASEGT. The CDR3 spells CASSEGYGYTF. The CDR3 region has the DNA TGTGCCAGCAGTGAGGGTTATGGCTACACCTTC.

V usage is TRBV19 and J usage is TRBJ2-3; the D call may be TRBD1 or TRBD2 (6 bases each). V gave up 4 bases and J gave up 5 bases, with 16 bases separating them. Germline V CDR1 and CDR2: LNHDA, SQIVND (reference sequence). The CDR3 has 15 amino acids. CDR3 loop: CASSKPQGREDTQYF. Here the CDR3 DNA reads TGTGCCAGTAGTAAACCGCAGGGGCGGGAAGATACGCAGTATTTT.

The V call is TRBV20-1, the J call TRBJ2-7, with TRBD1 matching 7 bases. The CDR3 is made up of 14 amino acids. J was trimmed by 7 bases and V by 0 bases; bases with no gene match: 9. Germline CDR1 DFQATT, CDR2 SNEGSKA (reference sequence). The CDR3 DNA reads as TGCAGTGCTAGAGATAGACAGGGATTGGGAGAGCAGTACTTC. This encodes CSARDRQGLGEQYF.